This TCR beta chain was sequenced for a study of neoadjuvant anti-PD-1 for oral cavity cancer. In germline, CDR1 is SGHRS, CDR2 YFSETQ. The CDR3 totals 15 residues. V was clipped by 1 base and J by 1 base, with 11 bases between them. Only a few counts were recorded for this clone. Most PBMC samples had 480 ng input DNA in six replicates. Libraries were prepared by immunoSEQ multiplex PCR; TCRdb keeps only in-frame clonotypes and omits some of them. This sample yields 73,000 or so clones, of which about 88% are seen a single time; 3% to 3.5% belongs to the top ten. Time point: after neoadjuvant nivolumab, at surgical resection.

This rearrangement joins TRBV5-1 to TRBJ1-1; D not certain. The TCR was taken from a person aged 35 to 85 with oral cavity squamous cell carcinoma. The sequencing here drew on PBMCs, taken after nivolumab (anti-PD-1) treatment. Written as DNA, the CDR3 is TGCGCCAGCAGCTTGTATGGACGGTCGAACACTGAAGCTTTCTTT. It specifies CASSLYGRSNTEAFF.